This T cell receptor beta chain appears in the sequencing data of a study of post-analysis software for immune sequencing data. Study information: Relapsing-remitting, secondary progressive and progressive-relapsing courses of multiple sclerosis were included.

Study conclusions and caveats: Compared with controls, patients showed significantly lower normalized Chao1 diversity. Samples made in the same batch grouped tightly together by F measure.

This clonotype was seen a handful of times. What it recognizes is unknown. TCR beta cDNA libraries had unique molecular identifiers. There were roughly 0.95 to 10 million T cells, and 510,000 or so cDNA molecules came from them. TCRdb reprocessed the PCR reads with MiXCR, giving one entry per CDR3 protein. In the table there are about 540,000 distinct CDR3 sequences, approximately 31% of which are singletons. What was sequenced was blood. This clonotype originated in a girl aged 2 to 17 with multiple sclerosis.

The CDR3 region has the DNA TGCGCCAGCAGCTCCGAGGGAACTGGGGCCAACGTCCTGACTTTC. Protein: CASSSEGTGANVLTF. The chain carries TRBV5-1 and TRBJ2-6, with D perhaps matching TRBD2 (5 bases). There are 15 residues in the CDR3. CDR1 SGHRS and CDR2 YFSETQ come from the germline V gene. V was pared by 3 bases and J by 2 bases, with 9 bases between.